A selection of T cell receptor beta chains follows, all from one sample in a study of T-cell memory formation after mild COVID-19. TCRdb re-called the 5' RACE reads with MiXCR, one entry per CDR3 protein. The sample holds 250,000 to 350,000 distinct CDR3 sequences, 15% to 20% seen once. Input material: PBMCs or a T cell subset sorted from them (not recorded which). Every receptor here comes from a man between 18 and 35 years old who had mild COVID-19 (a few samples of this study predate the infection). Cell type and time point are not known. The CDR3 runs from the conserved cysteine through the conserved F or W. The D gene is left open where the match is weak. For some rows the clone size is stated as once, few or many, or as a class when expanded; others skip it.

j_call clone_size v_call d_call cdr3_aa cdr3_nt
TRBJ1-4 - TRBV7-9 - CASSQGGWTEKLFF TGTGCCAGCAGCCAGGGAGGGTGGACTGAAAAACTGTTTTTT
TRBJ2-5 few TRBV20-1 - CSARDRPDLRETQYF TGCAGTGCTAGAGATAGGCCAGACCTCCGGGAGACCCAGTACTTC
TRBJ1-6 few TRBV9 - CASSEGLREYSPLHF TGTGCCAGCAGCGAGGGCCTGAGGGAATATTCACCCCTCCACTTT
TRBJ2-3 - TRBV5-6 - CASSLFQGWDTQYF TGTGCCAGCAGCTTGTTCCAGGGGTGGGATACGCAGTATTTT
TRBJ1-1 few TRBV10-3 - CAVLPKGPWTEENTEAFF TGTGCCGTCCTTCCTAAAGGGCCATGGACGGAGGAGAACACTGAAGCTTTCTTT
TRBJ1-1 - TRBV30 - CARKRENTEAFF TGTGCCCGGAAGAGGGAGAACACTGAAGCTTTCTTT
TRBJ2-3 few TRBV5-4 TRBD1 CASSVGTGASTDTQYF TGTGCCAGCAGCGTGGGGACAGGGGCTAGCACAGATACGCAGTATTTT
TRBJ2-5 many TRBV4-3 TRBD2 CASSSQRGGQETQYF TGCGCCAGCAGCAGTCAACGCGGGGGTCAAGAGACCCAGTACTTC
TRBJ2-5 - TRBV10-3 - CAIADSTETQYF TGTGCCATCGCGGATAGCACAGAGACCCAGTACTTC
TRBJ1-5 few TRBV7-2 - CASSLGVGGEDQPQHF TGTGCCAGCAGCTTAGGCGTCGGGGGCGAGGATCAGCCCCAGCATTTT
TRBJ2-1 few TRBV20-1 - CSASWAEYSYNEQFF TGCAGTGCTAGTTGGGCGGAATACTCCTACAATGAGCAGTTCTTC
TRBJ1-2 few TRBV12-3/TRBV12-4 - CASTRGAEGYTF TGTGCCAGCACCCGGGGGGCGGAGGGCTACACCTTC
TRBJ1-5 - TRBV5-1 - CASSPLGADQPQHF TGCGCCAGCAGCCCGCTCGGGGCGGATCAGCCCCAGCATTTT
TRBJ1-1 few TRBV6-5 - CASSYGDRGNTEAFF TGTGCCAGCAGTTACGGGGATAGGGGGAACACTGAAGCTTTCTTT
TRBJ2-2 many TRBV20-1 - CSATNPRGRTGELFF TGCAGTGCTACGAATCCTCGCGGCCGCACCGGGGAGCTGTTTTTT
TRBJ1-6 few TRBV9 - CASSPAGAPSYNSPLHF TGTGCCAGCAGCCCAGCAGGGGCCCCCTCCTATAATTCACCCCTCCACTTT
TRBJ2-7 - TRBV4-3 - CASSQWQRSYEQYF TGCGCCAGCAGCCAATGGCAGAGATCCTACGAGCAGTACTTC